This T cell receptor beta chain appears in the sequencing data of a study of PD-L1 blockade in urothelial cancer. Sequencing was performed with immunoSEQ multiplex PCR; in TCRdb, only in-frame clones are kept and a portion is missing. The sample holds 65,000 to 90,000 clones, 80% to 85% seen once. V lost 2 bases and J lost 5; bases outside the gene matches: 4. Looked up from germline, CDR1 is SGDLS and CDR2 is YYNGEE. The CDR3 runs to 14 residues. Documented time point: pretreatment peripheral blood. The chain recombines TRBV9 with TRBJ2-3; 8 bases match TRBD2. The sequencing used PBMCs, collected around atezolizumab (anti-PD-L1) treatment. This sequence originates from a woman in her 70s with urothelial cancer. CDR3 loop: CASSVAGGEDTQYF. CDR3 nucleotide sequence: TGTGCCAGCAGCGTCGCGGGGGGAGAAGATACGCAGTATTTT.